Listed below are T cell receptor beta chains from one sample, sequenced in a study of Ad26.COV2.S vaccination and SARS-CoV-2 variants. This table comes from immunoSEQ multiplex PCR, and its TCRdb copy is limited to in-frame clones, with some not included. The sample consists of hundreds of thousands of clones, about 88% of them appearing once. This specimen consisted of peripheral blood, obtained in a trial of Ad26.COV2.S vaccine versus placebo. Receptors originate from a person between 18 and 65 years old who received the Ad26.COV2.S COVID-19 vaccine or a placebo. Both conserved end residues are part of each CDR3. The D gene is left open where the match is weak. Part of the rows lack a size; the others show once, few, many or a class for expanded clones.

TGTGCCAGCAGTCCATCTAACTATGGCTACACCTTC,CASSPSNYGYTF,.,.,TRBV28,TRBJ1-2
TGTGCCAGTAGTCAAGGGGGGAGCTCCTACGAGCAGTACTTC,CASSQGGSSYEQYF,.,.,TRBV19,TRBJ2-7
TGCGCCAGCAGCTTGCGGGGCTCCTACGAGCAGTACTTC,CASSLRGSYEQYF,.,.,TRBV5-1,TRBJ2-7
TGTGCCAGTAGTGAAGGACAGGGTTCCGGGGCCAACGTCCTGACTTTC,CASSEGQGSGANVLTF,.,TRBD1,TRBV19,TRBJ2-6
TGTGCCAGCAGCGGGTATAGAAGCAATCAGCCCCAGCATTTT,CASSGYRSNQPQHF,.,.,TRBV6-5,TRBJ1-5
TGTGCCAGCTCACCACCGCTGGGGGGCTCCTACAATGAGCAGTTCTTC,CASSPPLGGSYNEQFF,once,.,TRBV18,TRBJ2-1
TGTGCCATCAGTGAGGGAAGCAGGGGTTTACGACAGCCCCAGCATTTT,CAISEGSRGLRQPQHF,.,.,TRBV10-3,TRBJ1-5
TGTGCCAGCAGTTTTGCTGGGGCCAACGTCCTGACTTTC,CASSFAGANVLTF,.,.,TRBV12-3/TRBV12-4,TRBJ2-6
TGTGCCAGCAGCTCATCCATCGCCTATAATTCACCCCTCCACTTT,CASSSSIAYNSPLHF,.,.,TRBV5-4,TRBJ1-6
TGTGCCAGTAGTATCTCATCCGGGACCCTAGGCTCCTACGAGCAGTACTTC,CASSISSGTLGSYEQYF,once,.,TRBV19,TRBJ2-7
TGTGCCAGCAGTTTATCTTCGGGGACAGAACAGAACACTGAAGCTTTCTTT,CASSLSSGTEQNTEAFF,.,TRBD1,TRBV27,TRBJ1-1
TGTGCCACCAGTGATTTGCAGGACAATCAGCCCCAGCATTTT,CATSDLQDNQPQHF,.,.,TRBV24-1,TRBJ1-5
TGTGCCAGTATCCGCCGAGGGTCCAACACTGAAGCTTTCTTT,CASIRRGSNTEAFF,.,.,TRBV19,TRBJ1-1
TGTGCCAGCTTATCCCTCGCGGCAGGGGCGGAGACCCAGTACTTC,CASLSLAAGAETQYF,once,.,TRBV28,TRBJ2-5
.,CASSWGGGTQEFF,.,.,TRBV11-1,TRBJ2-1
TGTGCCTGGAGGGGACTGAGCTCTGGAAACACCATATATTTT,CAWRGLSSGNTIYF,.,.,TRBV30,TRBJ1-3
TGTGCCAGCAGCTTTGATCCGGACAGGGAGGAGTTTAGTGAAAAACTGTTTTTT,CASSFDPDREEFSEKLFF,once,.,TRBV12-1,TRBJ1-4
TGTGCCAGCAGCTTAGGGGGGATTTGGACAGGGAATTTCACTGAAGCTTTCTTT,CASSLGGIWTGNFTEAFF,.,TRBD1,TRBV7-9,TRBJ1-1
TGTGCCAGCAGTTCCGCACCGGGACAGAGGAACACTGAAGCTTTCTTT,CASSSAPGQRNTEAFF,.,TRBD1,TRBV27,TRBJ1-1
TGCGCCAGCAGCCAAGATCTCGGGGTTACATGGGACGAGCAGTACTTC,CASSQDLGVTWDEQYF,.,.,TRBV4-3,TRBJ2-7
TGTGCCAGCAGCTTGGTGGCCGGGGAGCTGTTTTTT,CASSLVAGELFF,.,.,TRBV5-4,TRBJ2-2
TGTGCCAGCAGTGGCGGGATAATGAACACTGAAGCTTTCTTT,CASSGGIMNTEAFF,.,.,TRBV2,TRBJ1-1
TGTGCCAGCAGCTTACTGGACGTAGGCTACGAGCAGTACTTC,CASSLLDVGYEQYF,.,.,TRBV9,TRBJ2-7
TGTGCCAGCAGTTCTGCCCCTAGCGGGGGCTCCTACAATGAGCAGTTCTTC,CASSSAPSGGSYNEQFF,once,TRBD2,TRBV7-9,TRBJ2-1
TGTGCCTCCGTCGGGGGGACAGCTAATTCACCCCTCCACTTT,CASVGGTANSPLHF,.,TRBD1,TRBV28,TRBJ1-6
TGTGCCACCAGTGATCCCGGGACGGCACAAGAGACCCAGTACTTC,CATSDPGTAQETQYF,once,.,TRBV24-1,TRBJ2-5
TGCGCCAGCAGCCAAGATCATGGGAGGAACACTGAAGCTTTCTTT,CASSQDHGRNTEAFF,.,.,TRBV4-3,TRBJ1-1
TGCAGCGTTGAATTAAACTATGGCTACACCTTC,CSVELNYGYTF,.,.,TRBV29-1,TRBJ1-2
TGCGCCAGCAGCTTGGAAGGGCAGGACAATCAGCCCCAGCATTTT,CASSLEGQDNQPQHF,.,.,TRBV5-1,TRBJ1-5
TGTGCCAGCAGTTTATCTAGCAATCAGCCCCAGCATTTT,CASSLSSNQPQHF,.,.,TRBV12-3/TRBV12-4,TRBJ1-5
TGTGCCAGCCTCCCGGGACTAGCGGGAGTCGGGGGCACAGATACGCAGTATTTT,CASLPGLAGVGGTDTQYF,.,TRBD2,TRBV5-6,TRBJ2-3
TGTGCTAGTGGTTTGGATGGGTTCCCGCAGTTCTTC,CASGLDGFPQFF,.,.,TRBV12-5,TRBJ2-1
TGTGCCAGCACCTCCGGACCTGCGACAGGAAACACCATATATTTT,CASTSGPATGNTIYF,.,.,TRBV19,TRBJ1-3
TGTGCCAGCAGTTGGGGGGGTCAAAGAGAGACCCAGTACTTC,CASSWGGQRETQYF,.,TRBD2,TRBV6-2/TRBV6-3,TRBJ2-5
TGTGCCAGCTCACGGACAGTGAACACTGAAGCTTTCTTT,CASSRTVNTEAFF,few,.,TRBV18,TRBJ1-1
TGTGCCAGTTCAATAAACCCTGGGGACATTCAGTACTTC,CASSINPGDIQYF,.,.,TRBV18,TRBJ2-4
TGTGCCAGCAGTGGTTTATCCGGGACAGTCGCTTTCTTT,CASSGLSGTVAFF,.,TRBD1,TRBV2,TRBJ1-1
TGTGCCAGCAGTTTAGAGGCAGAGAGAAATTCACCCCTCCACTTT,CASSLEAERNSPLHF,.,.,TRBV27,TRBJ1-6
TGCGCCAGCAGAGACACAGGAGGGGGTGAAAAACTGTTTTTT,CASRDTGGGEKLFF,many,.,TRBV5-1,TRBJ1-4
TGTGCCAGCAGTTACTTAGACAGGGGGCACACTGAAGCTTTCTTT,CASSYLDRGHTEAFF,.,TRBD1,TRBV6-5,TRBJ1-1
TGCGCCAGCAGCTTAAATACGGTGGGCAGCGGAAACACCATATATTTT,CASSLNTVGSGNTIYF,.,.,TRBV5-1,TRBJ1-3
TGTGCCAGCAGCTTGGGCAGCGGGAGGGCCTACGAGCAGTACTTC,CASSLGSGRAYEQYF,.,TRBD2,TRBV5-4,TRBJ2-7
TGTGCCAGCAGCTTGGCGGAGGGTTATGGGGCCTACGAGCAGTACTTC,CASSLAEGYGAYEQYF,few,.,TRBV7-9,TRBJ2-7
TGTGCCAGCAGCTCGGGACTAGCGGGAGGATTACAGTACTTC,CASSSGLAGGLQYF,.,TRBD2,TRBV7-2,TRBJ2-5
TGTGCCAGCAGTTTTGGGGGCGCGGGAGCTTTCTTT,CASSFGGAGAFF,once,.,TRBV6-5,TRBJ1-1
TGCGCCAGCACCTCCGCGGAACAAACTCCTTTCTCCTACGAGCAGTACTTC,CASTSAEQTPFSYEQYF,.,.,TRBV10-1,TRBJ2-7
TGTGCCAGTAAAGGGCAGAACACTTACGAGCAGTACTTC,CASKGQNTYEQYF,.,.,TRBV28,TRBJ2-7
TGTGCCAGCAGCAAAAAATACGAGCAGTACTTC,CASSKKYEQYF,.,.,TRBV21-1,TRBJ2-7
TGTGCCAGCAGCCTAAGGAGGGCAAACTATGGCTACACCTTC,CASSLRRANYGYTF,.,.,TRBV11-2,TRBJ1-2
TGTGCCAGCACCCTCTGGCAGGGGGTTTTAGACGAGCAGTACTTC,CASTLWQGVLDEQYF,.,TRBD1,TRBV2,TRBJ2-7
TGTGCCACCAGTCGATCGGACCTCGTGGGGGATTCCTACAATGAGCAGTTCTTC,CATSRSDLVGDSYNEQFF,.,.,TRBV24-1,TRBJ2-1
TGTGCCAGCAGTGGGTTATCCTACGAGCAGTACTTC,CASSGLSYEQYF,many,.,TRBV12-3/TRBV12-4,TRBJ2-7
TGTGCCACCAGTGATACTAGGGGGAACACCGGGGAGCTGTTTTTT,CATSDTRGNTGELFF,.,.,TRBV24-1,TRBJ2-2
TGCGCCAGCAGCTGGGGGGCCGGGACTAGCGGATCGAAGCAGTACTTC,CASSWGAGTSGSKQYF,.,TRBD2,TRBV5-1,TRBJ2-7
TGTGCCAGCAGCTTGGGGGCGGGCAATGAGCAGTTCTTC,CASSLGAGNEQFF,.,.,TRBV7-3,TRBJ2-1
TGCGCCAGCAGTGTTTGGGCCAGGAGCTCCTACAATGAGCAGTTCTTC,CASSVWARSSYNEQFF,.,.,TRBV4-3,TRBJ2-1
TGTGCCAGCAGCTTTGCAGAAGGGTCGTCACCCCTCCACTTT,CASSFAEGSSPLHF,.,.,TRBV28,TRBJ1-6
TGCGCCAGCAGCCAGGTCCTACCCTCGGGGGTTGGGAACACTGAAGCTTTCTTT,CASSQVLPSGVGNTEAFF,.,.,TRBV4-3,TRBJ1-1
TGTGCCAGCAGCCAAGCCGGCCCGAACACCGGGGAGCTGTTTTTT,CASSQAGPNTGELFF,.,.,TRBV4-2,TRBJ2-2
TGTGCCAGCAGCGAGGACAGGGGATTTAGCGGGGAGCTGTTTTTT,CASSEDRGFSGELFF,few,TRBD1,TRBV5-6,TRBJ2-2